This paragraph reports one T cell receptor beta chain. Original methodology: By means of reference gene primer amplification, nucleated cell counts were estimated. Clones were read by immunoSEQ multiplex PCR, and TCRdb kept only the in-frame ones, dropping some. V and J calls and clone size come straight from that table; D and trimming were deduced from the DNA. The data contain under 200,000 clones, nearly 90% of them seen just once; the ten biggest clones take up 20% to 25%. The germline V gene has CDR1 SGHNT and CDR2 YYREEE (reference sequence). The CDR3 totals 15 residues. V lost 4 bases to trimming and J lost 4 bases, with 15 bases between them. This sample stems from a study of blood T cell repertoires in COVID-19. The wider study: COVID-19 samples from acute and convalescent phases originated in the United States, Italy and Spain. T cells, B-cell-depleted T cells, or PBMCs provided the cDNA or gDNA that served as material.

This sequence joins TRBV5-4 and TRBJ2-1, with D tentatively TRBD2 (5 bases). The TCR was taken from a man between 60 and 75 years old with active or convalescent COVID-19. Sequenced sample: peripheral blood. The CDR3 DNA follows: TGTGCCAGCAGCCCTACACCGGGATCATACAATGAGCAGTTCTTC. Residues: CASSPTPGSYNEQFF.